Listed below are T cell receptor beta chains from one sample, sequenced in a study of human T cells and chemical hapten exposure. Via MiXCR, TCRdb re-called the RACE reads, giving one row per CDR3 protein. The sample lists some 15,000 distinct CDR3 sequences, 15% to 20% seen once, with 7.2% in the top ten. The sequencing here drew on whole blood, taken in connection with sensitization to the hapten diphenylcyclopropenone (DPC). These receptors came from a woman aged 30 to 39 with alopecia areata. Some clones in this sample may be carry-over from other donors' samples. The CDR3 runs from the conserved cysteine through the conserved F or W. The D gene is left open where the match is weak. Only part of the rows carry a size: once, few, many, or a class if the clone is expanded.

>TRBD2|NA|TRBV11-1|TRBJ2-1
TGTGCCAGCAGCGTGGGACTAGTCGGCCGGCAGTTCTTC
CASSVGLVGRQFF
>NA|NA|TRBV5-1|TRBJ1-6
TGCGCCAGCAGCTTGGACCACCGGTCTAATTCACCCCCCCACTTT
CASSLDHRSNSPPHF
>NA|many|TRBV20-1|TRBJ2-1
TGCAGTGCTAGACCCCCCGGACGAGGTGAGCAGTTCTTC
CSARPPGRGEQFF
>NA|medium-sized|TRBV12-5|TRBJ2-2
TGTGCTAGTGGGGGAGTGAAACAGCACAGGGAAACCGGGGAGCTGTTTTTT
CASGGVKQHRETGELFF
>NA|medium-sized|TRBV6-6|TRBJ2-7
TGTGCCAGCAGTTACGACAGGGAGCAGTACTTC
CASSYDREQYF
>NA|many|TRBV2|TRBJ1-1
TGTGCCAGCAACAGGGATACTGAAGCTTTCTTT
CASNRDTEAFF
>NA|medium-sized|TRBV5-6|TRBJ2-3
TGTGCCAGCAGCTTGAAAGGTATCACCACAGATACGCAGTATTTT
CASSLKGITTDTQYF
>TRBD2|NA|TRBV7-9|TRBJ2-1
TGTGCCAGCAGCCCCGGTGGTGCGGGAGGGCCCTACAATGAGCAGTTCTTC
CASSPGGAGGPYNEQFF
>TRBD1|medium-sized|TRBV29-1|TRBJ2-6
TGCAGCGTTGAAGCCCGGGACAGTAACTCTGGGGCCAACGTCCTGACTTTC
CSVEARDSNSGANVLTF
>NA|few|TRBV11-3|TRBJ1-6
TGTGCCAGCGGTTCACCCCTCCACTTT
CASGSPLHF
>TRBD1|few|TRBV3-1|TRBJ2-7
TGTGCCAGCAGCCAAGATCGGGGAGGGGGACAGGGGTATGTCTACGAGCAGTACTTC
CASSQDRGGGQGYVYEQYF
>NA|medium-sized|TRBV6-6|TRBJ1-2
TGTGCCAGCAGACCGGACAGCCTCGGCTACACCTTC
CASRPDSLGYTF
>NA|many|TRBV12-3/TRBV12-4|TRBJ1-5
TGTGCCAGCAGTTTAGGGGGGACGGAAGGGACCCAGCATTTT
CASSLGGTEGTQHF
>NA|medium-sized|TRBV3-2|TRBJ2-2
TGTGCCAGCAGCCAAGATAGGGAGTCTCACGGGGGGGAGCTGTTTTTT
CASSQDRESHGGELFF
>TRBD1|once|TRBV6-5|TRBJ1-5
TGTGCCAGCAGGTCAGGGGGTAGCAATCAGCCCCAGCATTTT
CASRSGGSNQPQHF
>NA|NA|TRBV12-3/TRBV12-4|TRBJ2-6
TGTGCCAGCAGTTTATATGGAACTGGGGCCAACGTCCTGACTTTC
CASSLYGTGANVLTF
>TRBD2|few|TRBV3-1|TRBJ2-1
TGTGCCAGCAGCCAAGATAGCGGGACCAATTACAATGAGCAGTTCTTC
CASSQDSGTNYNEQFF
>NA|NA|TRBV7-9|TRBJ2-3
TGTGCCAGCAGCTCAGCAGAGGGAGGAGCAGATACGCAGTATTTT
CASSSAEGGADTQYF
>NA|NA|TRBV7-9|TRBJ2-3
TGTGCCAGCAGCTTAGCTGTATCTAGCACAGATACGCAGTATTTT
CASSLAVSSTDTQYF
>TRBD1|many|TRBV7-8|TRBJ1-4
TGTGCCAGCAGCTTGTTAAGGGGGCAAGCAACTAATGAAAAACTGTTTTTT
CASSLLRGQATNEKLFF
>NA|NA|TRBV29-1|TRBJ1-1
TGCAGCGTTCTCACTCCTGAAGCTTTCTTT
CSVLTPEAFF
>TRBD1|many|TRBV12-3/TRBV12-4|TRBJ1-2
TGTGCCAGCAGTCCGGGACAGGGAATAGCTAACTATGGCTACACCTTC
CASSPGQGIANYGYTF
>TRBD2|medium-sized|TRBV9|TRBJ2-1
TGTGCCAGCAGCGTAGGCTCTAGCGGGGGGTATGAGCAGTTCTTC
CASSVGSSGGYEQFF
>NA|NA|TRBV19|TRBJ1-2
TGTGCCAGTAGTATAGATGCGGGGACGAACTATGGCTACACCTTC
CASSIDAGTNYGYTF
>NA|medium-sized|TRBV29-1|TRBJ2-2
TGCAGCGTGAGGTATAGGGGCGACACCGGGGAGCTGTTTTTT
CSVRYRGDTGELFF
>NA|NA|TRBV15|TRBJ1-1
TGTGCCACCAGCAGGGGGGTGAACACTGAAGCTTTCTTT
CATSRGVNTEAFF
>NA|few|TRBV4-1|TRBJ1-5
TGCGCCAGCAGCCAAGATGGAAACAGCTATCAGCCCCAGCATTTT
CASSQDGNSYQPQHF
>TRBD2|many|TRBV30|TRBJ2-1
TGTGCCTGGAGACGAAGGGCGGGAGGGGGTTACAATGAGCAGTTCTTC
CAWRRRAGGGYNEQFF
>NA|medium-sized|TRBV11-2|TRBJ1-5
TGTGCCAGCAGCCAAGGGGGGATTCATCAGCCCCAGCATTTT
CASSQGGIHQPQHF
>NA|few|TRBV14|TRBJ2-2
TGTGCCAGCTGGAAGAACACCGGGGAGCTGTTTTTT
CASWKNTGELFF
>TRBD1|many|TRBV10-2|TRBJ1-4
TGCGCCAGCAGTGAGGCGAACGGACAGGGACAGGAAAAACTGTTTTTT
CASSEANGQGQEKLFF
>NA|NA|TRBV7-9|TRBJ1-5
TGTGCCAGCAGCCTCGGCGGCAACAATCAGCCCCAGCATTTT
CASSLGGNNQPQHF
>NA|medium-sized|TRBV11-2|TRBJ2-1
TGTGCCAGCAGCTTAGCCTACCATGAGCAGTTCTTC
CASSLAYHEQFF
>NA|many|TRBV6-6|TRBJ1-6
TGTGCCAGTCTAGGGGGTGATTCACCCCTCCACTTT
CASLGGDSPLHF
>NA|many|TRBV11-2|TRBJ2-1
TGTGCCAGCAATCTCGGGAGCAGCTCCTACAATGAGCAGTTCTTC
CASNLGSSSYNEQFF
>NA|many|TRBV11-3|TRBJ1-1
TGTGCCAGCAGCTTGAGGGTCACTGAAGCTTTCTTT
CASSLRVTEAFF